This entry is about one TCR beta chain. What it binds is not known. The sample comes from a study of read filtering for tumor transcriptome and immune sequencing. Study as a whole: R-ISS stage counts were under 10 for I, 15 to 20 for II, 7 for III. Overall study results and limits: IR-seq captured clonotypes deeper and more reliably than RNA-seq.

After removal of 6 bases from V and 1 base from J, the junction contained 8 bases not matched to a gene. This CDR3 has 14 residues. Germline CDR1 is DFQATT and CDR2 is SNEGSKA (reference sequence). From approximately 430 ng of RNA, a library with molecular barcoded alpha/delta and beta/gamma adaptors was made. TCRdb redid the calling of the reads with MiXCR, one entry per CDR3 protein. The sample lists approximately 50,000 distinct CDR3 sequences; 20% to 25% were seen once. The sequence derives from a donor aged 40 or older with multiple myeloma. Sequencing input: a population of CD138-negative cells sorted from bone marrow. This chain links TRBV20-1 with TRBJ2-5; 7 bases agree with TRBD2. The CDR3 here is CSAAQRGPQETQYF. DNA of the CDR3: TGCAGTGCCGCTCAGCGGGGCCCCCAAGAGACCCAGTACTTC.